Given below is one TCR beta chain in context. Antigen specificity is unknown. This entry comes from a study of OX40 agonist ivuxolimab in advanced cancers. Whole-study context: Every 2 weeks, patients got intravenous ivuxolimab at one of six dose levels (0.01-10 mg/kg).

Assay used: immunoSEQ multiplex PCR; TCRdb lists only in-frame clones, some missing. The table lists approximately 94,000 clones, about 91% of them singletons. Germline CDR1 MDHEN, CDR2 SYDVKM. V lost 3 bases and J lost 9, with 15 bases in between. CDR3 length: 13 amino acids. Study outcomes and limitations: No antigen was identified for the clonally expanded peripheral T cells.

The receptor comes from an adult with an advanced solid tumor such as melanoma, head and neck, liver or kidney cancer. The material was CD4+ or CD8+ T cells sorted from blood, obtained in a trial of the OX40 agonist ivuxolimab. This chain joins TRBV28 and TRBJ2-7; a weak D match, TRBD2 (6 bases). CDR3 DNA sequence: TGTGCCAGCAGTTTCTTCGGGACTCCTAGGCAGTACTTC. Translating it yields CASSFFGTPRQYF.